This T cell receptor (beta chain) appears in the sequencing data of a study of blood T cell repertoires in COVID-19. The overall study: The samples span acute and convalescent COVID-19 from the United States, Italy and Spain. Sources were T cells, B-cell-depleted T cells, or PBMCs; the material itself was cDNA or gDNA.

Only in-frame clones appear in the TCRdb table, and some are missing; sequencing was by immunoSEQ multiplex PCR. The sample consists of some 150,000 clones, roughly 84% of them appearing once. This CDR3 contains 16 residues. Germline-derived CDR1 and CDR2 are LNHDA and SQIVND (reference sequence). Trimming stripped 3 bases from V and 2 bases from J, with 17 bases between. This receptor was obtained from a woman aged 55-69 years with acute or convalescent COVID-19. Sequencing was carried out using peripheral blood. The chain has TRBV19 and TRBJ2-7; D possibly corresponds to TRBD2 (5 bases). Written as DNA, the CDR3 is TGTGCCAGTAGTATGTACCAAGCGGAACGAACCTACGAGCAGTACTTC. Amino acid sequence: CASSMYQAERTYEQYF.